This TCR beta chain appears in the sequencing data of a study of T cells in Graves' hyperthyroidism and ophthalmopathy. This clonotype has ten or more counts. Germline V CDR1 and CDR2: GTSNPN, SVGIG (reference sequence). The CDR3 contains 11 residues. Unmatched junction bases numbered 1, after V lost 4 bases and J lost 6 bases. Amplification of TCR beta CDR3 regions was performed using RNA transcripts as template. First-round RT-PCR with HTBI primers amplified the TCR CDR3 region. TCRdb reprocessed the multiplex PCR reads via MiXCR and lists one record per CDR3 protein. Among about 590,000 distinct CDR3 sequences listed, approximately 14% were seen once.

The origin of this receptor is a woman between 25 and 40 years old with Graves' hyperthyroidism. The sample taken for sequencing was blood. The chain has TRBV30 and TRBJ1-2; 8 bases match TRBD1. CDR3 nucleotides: TGTGCCTGGACAGGGGGCAATGGCTACACCTTC. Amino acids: CAWTGGNGYTF.